This T cell receptor (beta chain) stems from a study of T cell repertoires in cytomegalovirus infection. About the study: Well-studied HLA-B-restricted CMV epitopes were used in the study alongside recently identified HLA-C-restricted ones.

TCRdb redid the calling of the reads with MiXCR, one entry per CDR3 protein. The table has 900,000 to 950,000 distinct CDR3 sequences, more than 25% seen once; the top ten hold over 11%. In regard to this clonotype: Its antigen is unknown.

V lost 0 bases and J lost 7, with 15 bases in between. Per the germline V gene, CDR1 is SEHNR and CDR2 is FQNEAQ (reference sequence). The CDR3 contains 15 residues. V and J are TRBV7-9 and TRBJ1-1; D gene unclear. The material sequenced was cultured CD8+ T cells from PBMCs, taken from culture after CMV antigen stimulation. This receptor was obtained from a human donor in good health (CMV status not recorded). Some clones in this sample may be carry-over from other donors' samples. The CDR3 is CASSLAPGGNSEAFF. CDR3 nucleotides: TGTGCCAGCAGCTTAGCCCCAGGAGGAAATAGTGAAGCTTTCTTT.